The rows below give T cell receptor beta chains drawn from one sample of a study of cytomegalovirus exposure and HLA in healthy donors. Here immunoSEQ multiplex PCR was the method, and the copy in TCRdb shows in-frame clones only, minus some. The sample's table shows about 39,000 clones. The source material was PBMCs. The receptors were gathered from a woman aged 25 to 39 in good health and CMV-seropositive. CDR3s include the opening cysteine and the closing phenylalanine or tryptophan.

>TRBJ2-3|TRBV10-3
CAISDPARVKDTQYF
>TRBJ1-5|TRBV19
CASSPRDRVHQPQHF
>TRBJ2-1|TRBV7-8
CASSLWDRGGNEQFF
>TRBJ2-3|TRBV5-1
CASSRGSGGVDTQYF
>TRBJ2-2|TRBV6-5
CASSYSAGGGGELFF
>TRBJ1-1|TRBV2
CASSPDWNAEAFF
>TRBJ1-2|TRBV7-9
CASSSGQGYGYTF
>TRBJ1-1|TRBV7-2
CASSPGPGVRNTEAFF
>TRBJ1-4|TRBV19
CASSGTVNEKLFF
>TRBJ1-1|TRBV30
CAWKGTDAEAFF
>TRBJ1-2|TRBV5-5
CASSLGTHGYTF
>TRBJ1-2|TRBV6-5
CASSPSPGGGYTF
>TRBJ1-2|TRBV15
CATSNLEDRWLRNGYTF
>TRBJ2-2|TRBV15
CATRDRGPGELFF
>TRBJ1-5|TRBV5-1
CASSADGSNQPQHF
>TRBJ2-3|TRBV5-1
CASSNLMGGASTDTQYF
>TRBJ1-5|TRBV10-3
CAIREDSDSNQPQHF
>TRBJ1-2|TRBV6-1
CASDQGYYGYTF